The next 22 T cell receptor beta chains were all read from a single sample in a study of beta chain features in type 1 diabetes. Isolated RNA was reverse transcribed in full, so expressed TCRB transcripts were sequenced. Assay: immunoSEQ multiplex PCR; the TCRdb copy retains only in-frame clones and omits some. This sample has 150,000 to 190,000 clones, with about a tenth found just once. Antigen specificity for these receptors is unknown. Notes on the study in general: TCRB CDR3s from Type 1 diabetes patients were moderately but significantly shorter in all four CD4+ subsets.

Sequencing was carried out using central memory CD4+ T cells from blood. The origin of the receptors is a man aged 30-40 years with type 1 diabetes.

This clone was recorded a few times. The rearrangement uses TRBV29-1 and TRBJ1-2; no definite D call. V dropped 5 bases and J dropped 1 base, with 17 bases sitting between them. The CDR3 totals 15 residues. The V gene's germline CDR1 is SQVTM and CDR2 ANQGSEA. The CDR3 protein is CSVYPYSNINYGYTF. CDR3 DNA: TGCAGCGTTTACCCTTACAGCAACATTAACTATGGCTACACCTTC.

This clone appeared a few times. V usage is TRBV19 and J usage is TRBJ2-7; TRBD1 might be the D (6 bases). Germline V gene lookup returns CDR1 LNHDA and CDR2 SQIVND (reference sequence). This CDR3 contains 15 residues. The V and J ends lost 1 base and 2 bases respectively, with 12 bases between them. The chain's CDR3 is CASSIATGNPYEQYF. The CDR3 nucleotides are TGTGCCAGTAGTATAGCCACAGGGAATCCCTACGAGCAGTACTTC. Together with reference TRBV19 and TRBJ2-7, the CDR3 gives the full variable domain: DGGITQSPKYLFRKEGQNVTLSCEQNLNHDAMYWYRQDPGQGLRLIYYSQIVNDFQKGDIAEGYSVSREKKESFPLTVTSAQKNPTAFYLCASSIATGNPYEQYFGPGTRLTVT.

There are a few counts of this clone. The CDR3 protein is CASSLVGGRGLTDTQYF. DNA for the CDR3: TGTGCCAGCAGCTTAGTGGGGGGGAGAGGATTGACAGATACGCAGTATTTT. This chain joins TRBV7-2 and TRBJ2-3; 7 bases fit TRBD2. Germline loops: CDR1 SGHTA, CDR2 FQGNSA. V lost 1 base to trimming and J lost 3 bases; unmatched junction nucleotides: 10. There are 17 residues in the CDR3. Full variable domain (rest looked up from reference TRBV7-2 and TRBJ2-3): GAGVSQSPSNKVTEKGKDVELRCDPISGHTALYWYRQSLGQGLEFLIYFQGNSAPDKSGLPSDRFSAERTGGSVSTLTIQRTQQEDSAVYLCASSLVGGRGLTDTQYFGPGTRLTVL.

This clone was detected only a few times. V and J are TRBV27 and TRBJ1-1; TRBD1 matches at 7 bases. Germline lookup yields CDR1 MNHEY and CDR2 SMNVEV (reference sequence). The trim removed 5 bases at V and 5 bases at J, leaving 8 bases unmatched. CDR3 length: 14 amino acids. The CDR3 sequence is CASSRQGMITEAFF. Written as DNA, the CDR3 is TGTGCCAGCAGTAGACAGGGTATGATAACTGAAGCTTTCTTT.

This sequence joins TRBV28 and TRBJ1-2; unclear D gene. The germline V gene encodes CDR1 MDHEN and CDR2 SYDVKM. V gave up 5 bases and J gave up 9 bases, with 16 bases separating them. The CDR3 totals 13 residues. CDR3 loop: CASSTARSGSYTF. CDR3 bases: TGTGCCAGCAGTACCGCCAGGTCCGGGAGCTACACCTTC.

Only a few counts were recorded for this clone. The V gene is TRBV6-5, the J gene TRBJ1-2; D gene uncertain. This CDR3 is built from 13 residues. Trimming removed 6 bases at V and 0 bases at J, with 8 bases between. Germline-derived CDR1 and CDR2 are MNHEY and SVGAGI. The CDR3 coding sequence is TGTGCCAGCAGGGAAACAGCTAACTATGGCTACACCTTC. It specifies CASRETANYGYTF.

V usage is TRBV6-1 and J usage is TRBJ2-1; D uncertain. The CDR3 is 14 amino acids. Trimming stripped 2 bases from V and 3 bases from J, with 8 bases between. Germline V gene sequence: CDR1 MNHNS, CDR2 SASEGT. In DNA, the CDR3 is TGTGCCAGCAGTGAAAGTTCCTACTACAATGAGCAGTTCTTC. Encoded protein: CASSESSYYNEQFF.

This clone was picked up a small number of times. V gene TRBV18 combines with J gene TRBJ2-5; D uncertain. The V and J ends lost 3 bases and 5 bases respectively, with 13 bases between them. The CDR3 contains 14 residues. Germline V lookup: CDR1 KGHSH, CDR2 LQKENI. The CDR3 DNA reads TGTGCCAGCTCACCGTCATACAGTATGGAGACCCAGTACTTC. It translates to CASSPSYSMETQYF.

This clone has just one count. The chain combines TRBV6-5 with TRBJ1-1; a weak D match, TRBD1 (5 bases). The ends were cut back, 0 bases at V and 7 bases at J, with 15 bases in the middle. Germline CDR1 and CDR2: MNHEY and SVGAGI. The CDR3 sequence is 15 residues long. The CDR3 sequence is CASSYSMFRVGEAFF. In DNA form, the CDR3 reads TGTGCCAGCAGTTACTCGATGTTCAGGGTGGGTGAAGCTTTCTTT.

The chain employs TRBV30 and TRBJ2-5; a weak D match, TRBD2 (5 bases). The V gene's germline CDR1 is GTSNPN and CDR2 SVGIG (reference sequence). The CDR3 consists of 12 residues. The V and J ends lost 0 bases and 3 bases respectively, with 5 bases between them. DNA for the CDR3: TGTGCCTGGAGTGTACTAGAAGAGACCCAGTACTTC. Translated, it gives CAWSVLEETQYF.

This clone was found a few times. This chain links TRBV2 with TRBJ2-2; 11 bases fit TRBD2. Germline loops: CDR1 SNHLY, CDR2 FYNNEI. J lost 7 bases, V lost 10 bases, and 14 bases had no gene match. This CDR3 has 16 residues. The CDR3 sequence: CATRPGLAAWFGELFF. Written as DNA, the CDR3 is TGTGCCACCAGACCGGGACTAGCGGCTTGGTTCGGGGAGCTGTTTTTT.

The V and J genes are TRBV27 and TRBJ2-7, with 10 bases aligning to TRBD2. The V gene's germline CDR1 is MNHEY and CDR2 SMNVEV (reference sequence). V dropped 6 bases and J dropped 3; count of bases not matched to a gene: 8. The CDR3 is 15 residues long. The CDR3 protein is CASRLAGNRFYEQYF. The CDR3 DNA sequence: TGTGCCAGCAGACTAGCGGGAAATCGATTCTACGAGCAGTACTTC.

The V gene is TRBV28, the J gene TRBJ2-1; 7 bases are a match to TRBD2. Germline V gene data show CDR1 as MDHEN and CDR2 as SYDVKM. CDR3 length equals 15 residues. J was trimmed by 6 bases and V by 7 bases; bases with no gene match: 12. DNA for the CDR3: TGTGCCAGCACTCCGGGCGGGAGTCGGAGCAATGAGCAGTTCTTC. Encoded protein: CASTPGGSRSNEQFF.

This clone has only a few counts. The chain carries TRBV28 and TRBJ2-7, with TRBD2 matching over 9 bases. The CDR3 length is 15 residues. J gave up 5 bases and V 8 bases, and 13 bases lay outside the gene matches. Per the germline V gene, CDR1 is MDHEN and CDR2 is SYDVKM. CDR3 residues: CASASLGAGGNEQYF. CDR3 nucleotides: TGTGCCAGCGCGTCCCTTGGAGCGGGAGGAAACGAGCAGTACTTC.

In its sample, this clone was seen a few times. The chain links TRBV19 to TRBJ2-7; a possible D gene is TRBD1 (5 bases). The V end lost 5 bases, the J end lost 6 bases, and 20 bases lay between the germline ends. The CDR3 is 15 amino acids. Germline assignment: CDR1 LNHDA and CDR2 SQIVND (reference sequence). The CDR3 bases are TGTGCCAGTAGTGTCGCAGGGAATTGGAAGGGCGAGCAGTACTTC. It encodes CASSVAGNWKGEQYF.

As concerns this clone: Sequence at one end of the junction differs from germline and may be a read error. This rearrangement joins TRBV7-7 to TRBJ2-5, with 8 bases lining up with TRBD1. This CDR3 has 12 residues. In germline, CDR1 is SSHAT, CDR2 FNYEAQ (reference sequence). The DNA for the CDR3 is TGTGCTAGCAGCACAGGGGGGGAGACCCAGTACTTC. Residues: CASSTGGETQYF. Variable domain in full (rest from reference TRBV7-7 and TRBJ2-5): GAGVSQSPRYKVTKRGQDVTLRCDPISSHATLYWYQQALGQGPEFLTYFNYEAQPDKSGLPSDRFSAERPEGSISTLTIQRTEQRDSAMYRCASSTGGETQYFGPGTRLLVL.

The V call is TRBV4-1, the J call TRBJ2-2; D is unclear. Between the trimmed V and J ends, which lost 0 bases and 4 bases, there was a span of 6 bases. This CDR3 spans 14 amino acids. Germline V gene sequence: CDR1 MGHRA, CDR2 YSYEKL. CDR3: CASSQDSRTGELFF. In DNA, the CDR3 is TGCGCCAGCAGCCAAGATAGTCGCACCGGGGAGCTGTTTTTT.

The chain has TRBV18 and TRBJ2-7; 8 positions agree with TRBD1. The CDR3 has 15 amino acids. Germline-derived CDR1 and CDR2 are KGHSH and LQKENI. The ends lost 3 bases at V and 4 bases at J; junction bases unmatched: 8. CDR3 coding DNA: TGTGCCAGCTCACCTGCGGGGCAGGGGGCGTACGAGCAGTACTTC. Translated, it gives CASSPAGQGAYEQYF.

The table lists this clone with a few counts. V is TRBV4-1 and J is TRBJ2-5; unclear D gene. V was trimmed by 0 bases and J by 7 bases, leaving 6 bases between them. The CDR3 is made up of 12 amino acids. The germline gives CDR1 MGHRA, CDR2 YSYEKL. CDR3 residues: CASSQDLGTQYF. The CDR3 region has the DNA TGCGCCAGCAGCCAAGATCTCGGGACCCAGTACTTC.

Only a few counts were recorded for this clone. CDR3 nucleotides: TGTGCCAGCAAGAGAGCGGGAGGCACAGATACGCAGTATTTT. Protein sequence: CASKRAGGTDTQYF. The J gene is TRBJ2-3, the V gene TRBV28, with 8 bases aligning to TRBD2. V lost 7 bases, J lost 1 base, and 4 bases stayed unmatched. CDR1 is MDHEN, CDR2 SYDVKM, per germline. CDR3 size: 14 residues.

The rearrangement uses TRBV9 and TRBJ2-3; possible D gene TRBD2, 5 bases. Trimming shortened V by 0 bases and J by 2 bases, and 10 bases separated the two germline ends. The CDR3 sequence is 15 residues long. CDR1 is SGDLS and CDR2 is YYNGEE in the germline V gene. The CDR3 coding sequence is TGTGCCAGCAGCGTAGGACTACAAAACACAGATACGCAGTATTTT. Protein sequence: CASSVGLQNTDTQYF.

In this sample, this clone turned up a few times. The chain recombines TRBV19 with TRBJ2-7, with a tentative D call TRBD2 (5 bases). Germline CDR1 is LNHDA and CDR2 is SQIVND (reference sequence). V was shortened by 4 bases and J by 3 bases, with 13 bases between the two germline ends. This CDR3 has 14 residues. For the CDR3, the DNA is TGTGCCAGTAGTAGCGTCGGAGGCCTCTACGAGCAGTACTTC. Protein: CASSSVGGLYEQYF.